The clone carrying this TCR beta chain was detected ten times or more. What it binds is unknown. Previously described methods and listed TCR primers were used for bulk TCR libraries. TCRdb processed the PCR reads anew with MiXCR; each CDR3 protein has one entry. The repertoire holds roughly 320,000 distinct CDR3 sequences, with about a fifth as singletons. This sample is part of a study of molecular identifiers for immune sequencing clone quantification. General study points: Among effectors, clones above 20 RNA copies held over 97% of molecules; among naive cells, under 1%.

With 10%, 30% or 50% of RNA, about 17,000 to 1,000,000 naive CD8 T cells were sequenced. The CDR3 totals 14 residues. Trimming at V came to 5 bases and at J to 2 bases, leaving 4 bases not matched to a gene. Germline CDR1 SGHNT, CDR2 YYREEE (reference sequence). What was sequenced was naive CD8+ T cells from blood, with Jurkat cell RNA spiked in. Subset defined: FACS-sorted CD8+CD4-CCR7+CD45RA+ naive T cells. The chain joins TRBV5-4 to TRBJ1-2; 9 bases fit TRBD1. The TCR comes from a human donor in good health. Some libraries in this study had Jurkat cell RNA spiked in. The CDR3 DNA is TGTGCCAGCAGACCAGGACAGGGGAACTATGGCTACACCTTC. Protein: CASRPGQGNYGYTF.